The sequence of this TCR beta chain was determined in a study of blood T cell repertoires in COVID-19. Study information: From the United States, Italy and Spain came samples of acute and convalescent COVID-19.

Living in about two dozen US areas, the participants were between roughly 18 and 89 years of age. Either two negative PCRs, clearance, or symptom resolution qualified Cohort 3 donors as recovered. With V trimmed by 7 bases and J by 2 bases, 6 bases remained unmatched. This CDR3 is 14 amino acids long. Germline V CDR1 and CDR2: MNHEY, SMNVEV (reference sequence). Original handling: Scientists estimated how many nucleated cells there were by amplifying reference gene primers. The data were produced by immunoSEQ multiplex PCR, yet TCRdb's version contains in-frame clones alone and is incomplete. That table gives V, J and clone size, and the DNA gave D and trimming. The data show 490,000 or so clones, with roughly nine tenths seen just once and approximately 8% held by the top ten.

Source material: PBMCs or T cells enriched from blood (not recorded which). The clonotype originates from a woman in her fifties or sixties who had recovered from COVID-19. This chain links TRBV27 with TRBJ2-7, with TRBD1 matching over 9 bases. The CDR3 here is CASTGTGSPYEQYF. Here the CDR3 DNA reads TGTGCCAGCACCGGGACAGGGTCCCCCTACGAGCAGTACTTC.